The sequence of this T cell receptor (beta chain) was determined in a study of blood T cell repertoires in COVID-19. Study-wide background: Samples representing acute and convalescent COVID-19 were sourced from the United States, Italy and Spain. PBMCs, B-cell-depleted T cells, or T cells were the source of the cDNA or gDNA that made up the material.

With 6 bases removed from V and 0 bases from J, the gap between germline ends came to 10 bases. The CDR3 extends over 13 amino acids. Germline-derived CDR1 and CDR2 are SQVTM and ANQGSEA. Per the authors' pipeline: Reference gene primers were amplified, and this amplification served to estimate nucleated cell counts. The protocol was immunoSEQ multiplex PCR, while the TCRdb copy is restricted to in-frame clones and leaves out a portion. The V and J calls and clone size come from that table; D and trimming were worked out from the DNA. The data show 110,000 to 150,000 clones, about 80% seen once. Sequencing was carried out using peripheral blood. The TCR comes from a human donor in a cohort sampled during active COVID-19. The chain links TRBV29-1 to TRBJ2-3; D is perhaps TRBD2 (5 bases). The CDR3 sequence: CSVSGTSTDTQYF. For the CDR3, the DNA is TGCAGCGTAAGCGGCACTAGCACAGATACGCAGTATTTT.